These 20 T cell receptor beta chains share one sample of origin, sequenced in a study of OX40 agonist ivuxolimab in advanced cancers. Clones were read by immunoSEQ multiplex PCR, and TCRdb kept only the in-frame ones, dropping some. The sample yields about 100,000 clones, roughly 90% seen once. This material consisted of CD4+ or CD8+ T cells sorted from blood, taken in a trial of the OX40 agonist ivuxolimab. Receptors were obtained from an adult with an advanced solid tumor such as melanoma, head and neck, liver or kidney cancer.

J is TRBJ2-7 and V is TRBV21-1; TRBD1, as called in the table, went unchecked against the DNA. TRBV21-1 is reported as a pseudogene. The CDR3 extends over 13 amino acids. The CDR3 DNA follows: TGTGCCAGCACCAGGACAGCAGAGAACGAGCAGTACTTC. This encodes CASTRTAENEQYF.

The J gene is TRBJ1-2, the V gene TRBV28; D possibly corresponds to TRBD1 (5 bases). Germline V gene sequence: CDR1 MDHEN, CDR2 SYDVKM. This CDR3 has 13 amino acids. Trimming stripped 6 bases from V and 9 bases from J, with 17 bases between. CDR3 region: CASRGRDAYSYTF. CDR3 nucleotide sequence: TGTGCCAGCAGAGGCCGGGACGCTTACAGCTACACCTTC.

The chain employs TRBV7-2 and TRBJ1-5, with 9 nucleotides matching TRBD1. The germline V gene has CDR1 SGHTA and CDR2 FQGNSA. This CDR3 spans 15 amino acids. The V segment lost 5 bases and the J segment 7 bases; nucleotides outside the gene matches: 9. This CDR3 is CASSPGTGWRQPQHF. The DNA of the CDR3 is TGTGCCAGCAGCCCTGGGACAGGGTGGCGACAGCCCCAGCATTTT.

This chain joins TRBV29-1 and TRBJ1-5; D remains ambiguous. Germline lookup yields CDR1 SQVTM and CDR2 ANQGSEA. V was trimmed by 7 bases and J by 0 bases, leaving 7 bases between them. This CDR3 has 12 residues. In nucleotides, the CDR3 is TGCAGCGCTACTTATAGCAATCAGCCCCAGCATTTT. Translation: CSATYSNQPQHF. The complete variable domain, with remaining parts taken from reference TRBV29-1 and TRBJ1-5, reads SAVISQKPSRDICQRGTSLTIQCQVDSQVTMMFWYRQQPGQSLTLIATANQGSEATYESGFVIDKFPISRPNLTFSTLTVSNMSPEDSSIYLCSATYSNQPQHFGDGTRLSIL.

V usage is TRBV7-9 and J usage is TRBJ2-3; the match to TRBD1 covers 7 bases. The CDR3 sequence is 12 residues long. Germline V gives CDR1 SEHNR, CDR2 FQNEAQ (reference sequence). V was clipped by 6 bases and J by 5 bases; unmatched bases: 2. The CDR3: CASRSGGDTQYF. CDR3 DNA sequence: TGTGCCAGCAGGTCAGGGGGAGATACGCAGTATTTT.

This clone was seen once. J is TRBJ2-7 and V is TRBV10-3; TRBD1 or TRBD2 may be the D gene (6 bases each). V was cut by 4 bases and J by 4 bases, with 11 bases left in between. Per germline, CDR1 ENHRY and CDR2 SYGVKD. The CDR3 is 13 amino acids. The CDR3 DNA is TGTGCCATCAGTGCCGGGGGCGCTTACGAGCAGTACTTC. This gives the protein CAISAGGAYEQYF.

V and J are TRBV28 and TRBJ2-4; tentatively, D is TRBD1 (6 bases). Germline V lookup: CDR1 MDHEN, CDR2 SYDVKM. This CDR3 spans 12 amino acids. Trimming removed 8 bases from V and 9 bases from J, with 14 bases in between. The CDR3 loop reads CASGQGQRIQYF. CDR3 nucleotides: TGTGCCAGCGGGCAGGGACAACGCATTCAGTACTTC.

V gene TRBV7-3 combines with J gene TRBJ2-3; D gene ambiguous. This CDR3 comprises 13 residues. The V gene's germline CDR1 is SGHTA and CDR2 FQGTGA. Trimming took 5 bases from V and 4 from J, leaving 10 bases between them. Written as DNA, the CDR3 is TGTGCCAGCAGCCCCCCGTTCTCAGATACGCAGTATTTT. Its protein product is CASSPPFSDTQYF. The variable domain in full, with the rest retrieved from reference TRBV7-3 and TRBJ2-3, is GAGVSQTPSNKVTEKGKYVELRCDPISGHTALYWYRQSLGQGPEFLIYFQGTGAADDSGLPNDRFFAVRPEGSVSTLKIQRTERGDSAVYLCASSPPFSDTQYFGPGTRLTVL.

The chain has TRBV7-2 and TRBJ2-7, with 11 positions matching TRBD2. The germline gives CDR1 SGHTA, CDR2 FQGNSA. The V and J ends lost 0 bases and 4 bases, in that order; junction bases with no gene match: 2. The CDR3 covers 15 residues. The CDR3 DNA follows: TGTGCCAGCAGCTTAGCTAGCGGGGGGGCTTACGAGCAGTACTTC. The encoded protein is CASSLASGGAYEQYF.

The CDR3 protein is CASSIGQGVSYEQYF. CDR3 nucleotides: TGTGCCAGTAGTATAGGCCAGGGAGTCTCCTACGAGCAGTACTTC. This chain uses TRBV19 with TRBJ2-7; D tentatively reads TRBD1 or TRBD2 (5 bases each). Trimming shortened V by 1 base and J by 0 bases, and 10 bases separated the two germline ends. The CDR3 is 15 amino acids. Germline V gene data show CDR1 as LNHDA and CDR2 as SQIVND (reference sequence). Combining the CDR3 with reference TRBV19 and TRBJ2-7 gives the whole variable domain DGGITQSPKYLFRKEGQNVTLSCEQNLNHDAMYWYRQDPGQGLRLIYYSQIVNDFQKGDIAEGYSVSREKKESFPLTVTSAQKNPTAFYLCASSIGQGVSYEQYFGPGTRLTVT.

The J gene is TRBJ2-1, the V gene TRBV11-2, with D maybe TRBD2 (7 bases). V was clipped by 5 bases and J by 11 bases, with 16 bases between them. This CDR3 has 13 residues. Germline loops: CDR1 SGHAT, CDR2 FQNNGV. CDR3: CASSPPSGQKQFF. As DNA, the CDR3 is TGTGCCAGCAGCCCACCTAGCGGACAGAAGCAGTTCTTC.

This rearrangement joins TRBV10-2 to TRBJ1-4; D is possibly TRBD1 (6 bases). CDR3 length: 15 amino acids. Trimming removed 6 bases at V and 8 bases at J, with 19 bases between. Germline V gene data show CDR1 as WSHSY and CDR2 as SAAADI. CDR3 region: CASRGGRGRSEKLFF. The CDR3 DNA sequence: TGCGCCAGCAGGGGAGGTAGGGGGAGAAGCGAAAAACTGTTTTTT.

The chain employs TRBV6-5 and TRBJ2-7; 11 nucleotides line up with TRBD2. The CDR3 has 15 residues. After removal of 0 bases from V and 3 bases from J, the junction contained 1 base not matched to a gene. CDR1 is MNHEY, CDR2 SVGAGI, per germline. The CDR3 region is CASSYSTSGDYEQYF. In nucleotides, the CDR3 is TGTGCCAGCAGTTACTCGACTAGCGGGGACTACGAGCAGTACTTC.

The rearrangement uses TRBV5-1 and TRBJ2-1; 8 bases map to TRBD2. Trimming removed 1 base from V and 0 bases from J; junction bases left unmatched: 3. The CDR3 sequence is 16 residues long. Germline V gives CDR1 SGHRS, CDR2 YFSETQ. The CDR3 nucleotides are TGCGCCAGCAGCTTGCCCCTAGCGGGCTCCTACAATGAGCAGTTCTTC. Translating gives CASSLPLAGSYNEQFF.

This clone was recorded once. This sequence joins TRBV27 and TRBJ2-7, with D perhaps TRBD2 (6 bases). Germline values: CDR1 MNHEY, CDR2 SMNVEV (reference sequence). V gave up 0 bases and J gave up 2 bases, with 14 bases separating them. This CDR3 region has 16 residues. The CDR3 DNA follows: TGTGCCAGCAGTTTATCCCCCCCACTAGCCGCCTACGAGCAGTACTTC. It specifies CASSLSPPLAAYEQYF.

This clone was seen only once. V gene TRBV5-1 combines with J gene TRBJ2-5; tentative D call: TRBD1 (6 bases). Germline values: CDR1 SGHRS, CDR2 YFSETQ. The CDR3 has 15 residues. V was cut by 4 bases and J by 1 base, with 14 bases left in between. CDR3 region: CASSLAGQIQETQYF. The CDR3 DNA sequence: TGCGCCAGCAGCCTAGCCGGACAGATCCAAGAGACCCAGTACTTC.

The chain recombines TRBV9 with TRBJ2-3; D is tentatively TRBD1 or TRBD2 (5 bases each). The V and J ends lost 0 bases and 2 bases respectively, with 10 bases between them. Germline CDR1 and CDR2: SGDLS and YYNGEE. The CDR3 spans 15 residues. CDR3 residues: CASSVGEGHTDTQYF. CDR3 in DNA: TGTGCCAGCAGCGTAGGCGAGGGGCACACAGATACGCAGTATTTT. Complete variable domain (other parts from reference TRBV9 and TRBJ2-3): DSGVTQTPKHLITATGQRVTLRCSPRSGDLSVYWYQQSLDQGLQFLIQYYNGEERAKGNILERFSAQQFPDLHSELNLSSLELGDSALYFCASSVGEGHTDTQYFGPGTRLTVL.

This chain joins TRBV28 and TRBJ2-1; 14 nucleotides match TRBD2. The germline gives CDR1 MDHEN, CDR2 SYDVKM. Trimming took 4 bases from V and 1 from J; bases not matched to a gene: 9. The CDR3 is 19 residues long. The CDR3 bases are TGTGCCAGCAGTTCCCTAAGCCGGACTAGCGGGGGGTCCTACAATGAGCAGTTCTTC. Translating gives CASSSLSRTSGGSYNEQFF.

This CDR3 is CASSRRQENTGELFF. As DNA, the CDR3 is TGTGCCAGCAGCCGACGACAGGAGAACACCGGGGAGCTGTTTTTT. The chain is built from TRBV7-9 and TRBJ2-2; TRBD1 might be the D (6 bases). The CDR3 covers 15 residues. Trimming shortened V by 5 bases and J by 1 base, and 11 bases separated the two germline ends. CDR1 and CDR2 from the germline V gene are SEHNR and FQNEAQ (reference sequence).

The V gene is TRBV5-6, the J gene TRBJ2-5; D is perhaps TRBD2 (6 bases). V lost 4 bases, J lost 5 bases, and 21 bases lay in between. CDR1 SGHDT and CDR2 YYEEEE come from the germline V gene. This CDR3 has 16 residues. In DNA, the CDR3 is TGTGCCAGCAGCCCACTAGCTAGGGGCCAAGTGGAGACCCAGTACTTC. Its protein is CASSPLARGQVETQYF.